This T cell receptor beta chain originates from a study of blood T cell repertoires in COVID-19. The CDR3 length is 14 residues. The germline gives CDR1 LGHNA, CDR2 YSLEER. Unmatched junction bases numbered 7, after V lost 1 base and J lost 9 bases. This table comes from immunoSEQ multiplex PCR, and its TCRdb copy is limited to in-frame clones, with some not included. This repertoire shows roughly 150,000 clones, approximately 85% found once; its top ten account for 6.5% to 7.5%. The rearrangement links TRBV4-3 to TRBJ2-3, with TRBD1 identical over 7 bases. The source of this sequence is a man of 80 years or more with COVID-19, enrolled during active disease. Sequencing was done on a sample of peripheral blood. CDR3 protein: CASSQGETGETQYF. The CDR3 DNA is TGCGCCAGCAGCCAAGGGGAAACAGGGGAAACGCAGTATTTT.